The present entry profiles one T cell receptor (beta chain) with its context. This clonotype has only a few counts. Its antigen remains undetermined. No base quality values were provided; no much bigger clone lies one nucleotide off. The library relied on 5' RACE. The reads were generated on an Illumina MiSeq. TCRdb trimmed public reads at Q25 via fastp, called clones via MiXCR and kept in-frame beta chains. Identical CDR3 proteins give one entry, which carries the most common genes and DNA. In all, the sample holds 55,000 to 65,000 distinct CDR3 sequences, and 16% of those were seen once. The top ten clones comprise about 4.4% of the sample. The data belong to a study of T cells of healthy individuals (dated by TCRdb to 2017 to 2018). The germline V gene (reference sequence) sets CDR1 to DFQATT and CDR2 to SNEGSKA. The CDR3 runs 15 residues from the cysteine to the phenylalanine. Only CDR3 DNA is held: 45 bases, read in frame from base 1. At the junction V is shortened by 0 bases and J by 2 bases, with 10 bases in between.

The source is a human donor in good health. The chain is made from TRBV20-1 and TRBJ2-2, with the D gene call left open. The sequence in DNA is TGCAGTGCTAGAGATCGCAAGAAAAACACCGGGGAGCTGTTTTTT. Translated, this is CSARDRKKNTGELFF.